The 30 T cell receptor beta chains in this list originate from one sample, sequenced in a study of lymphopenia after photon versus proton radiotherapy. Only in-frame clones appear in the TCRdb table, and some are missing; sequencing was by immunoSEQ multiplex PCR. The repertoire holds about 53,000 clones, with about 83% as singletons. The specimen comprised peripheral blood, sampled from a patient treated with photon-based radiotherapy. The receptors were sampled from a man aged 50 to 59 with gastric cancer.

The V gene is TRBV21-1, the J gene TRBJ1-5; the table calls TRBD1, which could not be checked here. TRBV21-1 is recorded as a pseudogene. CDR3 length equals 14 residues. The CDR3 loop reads CASSTRQSNQPQHF. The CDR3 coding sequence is TGTGCCAGCAGCACCCGACAGTCCAATCAGCCCCAGCATTTT.

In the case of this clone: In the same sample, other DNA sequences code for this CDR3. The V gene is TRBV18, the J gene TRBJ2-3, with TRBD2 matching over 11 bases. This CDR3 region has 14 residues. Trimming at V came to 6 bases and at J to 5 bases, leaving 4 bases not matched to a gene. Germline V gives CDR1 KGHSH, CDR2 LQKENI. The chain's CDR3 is CASSSGTSGDTQYF. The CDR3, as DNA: TGTGCCAGCTCCTCTGGGACTAGCGGAGATACGCAGTATTTT.

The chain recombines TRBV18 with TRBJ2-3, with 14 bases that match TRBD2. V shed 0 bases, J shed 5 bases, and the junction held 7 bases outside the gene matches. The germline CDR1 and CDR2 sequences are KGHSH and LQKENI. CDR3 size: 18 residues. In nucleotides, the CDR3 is TGTGCCAGCTCACCACCGACTAGCGGGAGGGCCGGGAGAGATACGCAGTATTTT. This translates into CASSPPTSGRAGRDTQYF.

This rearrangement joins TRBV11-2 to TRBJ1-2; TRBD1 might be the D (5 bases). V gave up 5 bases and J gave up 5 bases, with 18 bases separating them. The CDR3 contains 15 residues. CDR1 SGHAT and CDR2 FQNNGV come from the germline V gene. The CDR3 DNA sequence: TGTGCCAGCAGCGTCCCTGGGACGGCAAATTATGGCTACACCTTC. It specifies CASSVPGTANYGYTF.

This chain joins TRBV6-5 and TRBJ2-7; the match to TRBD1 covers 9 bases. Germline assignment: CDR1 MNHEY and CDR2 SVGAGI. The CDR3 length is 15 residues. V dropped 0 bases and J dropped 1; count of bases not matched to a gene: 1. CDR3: CASSYSGQGSYEQYF. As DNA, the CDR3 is TGTGCCAGCAGTTACTCGGGACAGGGTTCCTACGAGCAGTACTTC.

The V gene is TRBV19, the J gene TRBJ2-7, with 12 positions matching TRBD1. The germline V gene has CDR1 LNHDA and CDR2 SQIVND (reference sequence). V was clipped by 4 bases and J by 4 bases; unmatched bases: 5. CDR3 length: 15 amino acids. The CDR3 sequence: CASSTRDRGLYEQYF. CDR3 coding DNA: TGTGCCAGTAGTACCCGGGACAGGGGGCTTTACGAGCAGTACTTC.

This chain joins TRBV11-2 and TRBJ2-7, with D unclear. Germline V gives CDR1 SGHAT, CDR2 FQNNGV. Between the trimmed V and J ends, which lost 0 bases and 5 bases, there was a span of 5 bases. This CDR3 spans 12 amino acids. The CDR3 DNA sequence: TGTGCCAGCAGCTTAGATCTTCACGAGCAGTACTTC. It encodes CASSLDLHEQYF. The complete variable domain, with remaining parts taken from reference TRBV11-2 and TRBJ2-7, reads EAGVAQSPRYKIIEKRQSVAFWCNPISGHATLYWYQQILGQGPKLLIQFQNNGVVDDSQLPKDRFSAERLKGVDSTLKIQPAKLEDSAVYLCASSLDLHEQYFGPGTRLTVT.

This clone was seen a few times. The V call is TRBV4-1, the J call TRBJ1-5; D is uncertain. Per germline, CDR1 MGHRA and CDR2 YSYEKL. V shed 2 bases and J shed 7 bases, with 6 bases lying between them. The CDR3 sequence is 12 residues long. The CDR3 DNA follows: TGCGCCAGCAGCCAATACGGGCAGCCCCAGCATTTT. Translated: CASSQYGQPQHF.

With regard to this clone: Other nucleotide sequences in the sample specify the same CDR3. The CDR3: CASSLERDNEQFF. In nucleotides, the CDR3 is TGCGCCAGCAGCTTGGAACGGGACAATGAGCAGTTCTTC. V is TRBV5-1 and J is TRBJ2-1; D is undetermined. Trimming removed 0 bases from V and 5 bases from J, with 6 bases in between. Germline values: CDR1 SGHRS, CDR2 YFSETQ. This CDR3 has 13 residues.

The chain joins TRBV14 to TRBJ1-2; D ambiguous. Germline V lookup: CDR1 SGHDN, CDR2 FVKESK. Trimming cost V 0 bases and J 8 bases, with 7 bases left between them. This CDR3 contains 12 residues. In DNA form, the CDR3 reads TGTGCCAGCAGCCAAGATAAGGAAGGCTACACCTTC. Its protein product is CASSQDKEGYTF.

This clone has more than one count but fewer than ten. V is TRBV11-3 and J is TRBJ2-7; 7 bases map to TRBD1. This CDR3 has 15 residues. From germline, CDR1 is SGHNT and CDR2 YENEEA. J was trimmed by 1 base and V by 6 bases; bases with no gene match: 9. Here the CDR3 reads CASSYEAGGSYEQYF. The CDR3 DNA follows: TGTGCCAGCAGTTACGAAGCAGGGGGTTCCTACGAGCAGTACTTC.

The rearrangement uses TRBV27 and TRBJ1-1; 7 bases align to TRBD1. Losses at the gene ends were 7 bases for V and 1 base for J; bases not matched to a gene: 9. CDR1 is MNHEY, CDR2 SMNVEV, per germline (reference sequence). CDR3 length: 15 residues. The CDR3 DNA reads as TGTGCCAGCAACGCTCCCGGGACAGAGAACACTGAAGCTTTCTTT. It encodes CASNAPGTENTEAFF.

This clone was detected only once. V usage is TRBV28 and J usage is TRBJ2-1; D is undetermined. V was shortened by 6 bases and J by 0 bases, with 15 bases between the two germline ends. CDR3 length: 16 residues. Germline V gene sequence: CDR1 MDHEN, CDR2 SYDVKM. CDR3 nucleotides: TGTGCCAGCAGCCCCGAGGCCCTCAGCTCCTACAATGAGCAGTTCTTC. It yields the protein CASSPEALSSYNEQFF.

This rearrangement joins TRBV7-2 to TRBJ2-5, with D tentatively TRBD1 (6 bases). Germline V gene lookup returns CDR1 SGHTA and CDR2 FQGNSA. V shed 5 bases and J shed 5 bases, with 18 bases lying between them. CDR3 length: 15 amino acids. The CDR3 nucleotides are TGTGCCAGCAGCGCAAGACCAGGGGTGGGGGAGACCCAGTACTTC. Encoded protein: CASSARPGVGETQYF.

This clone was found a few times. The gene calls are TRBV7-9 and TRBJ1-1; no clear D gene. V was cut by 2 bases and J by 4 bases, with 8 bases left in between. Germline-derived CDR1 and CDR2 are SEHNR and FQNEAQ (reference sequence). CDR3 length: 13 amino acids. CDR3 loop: CASSLSSVTEAFF. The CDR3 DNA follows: TGTGCCAGCAGCTTAAGCTCGGTCACTGAAGCTTTCTTT. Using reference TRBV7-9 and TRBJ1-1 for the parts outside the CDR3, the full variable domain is DTGVSQNPRHKITKRGQNVTFRCDPISEHNRLYWYRQTLGQGPEFLTYFQNEAQLEKSRLLSDRFSAERPKGSFSTLEIQRTEQGDSAMYLCASSLSSVTEAFFGQGTRLTVV.

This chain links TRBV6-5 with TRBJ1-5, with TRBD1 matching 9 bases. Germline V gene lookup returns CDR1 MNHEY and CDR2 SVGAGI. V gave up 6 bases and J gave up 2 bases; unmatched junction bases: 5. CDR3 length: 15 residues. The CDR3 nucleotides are TGTGCCAGCAGCCCAACAGGGGGCGGCAATCAGCCCCAGCATTTT. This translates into CASSPTGGGNQPQHF.

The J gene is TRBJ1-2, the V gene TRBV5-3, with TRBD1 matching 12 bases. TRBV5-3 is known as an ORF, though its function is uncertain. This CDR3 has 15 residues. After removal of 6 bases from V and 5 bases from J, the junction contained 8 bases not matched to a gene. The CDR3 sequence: CARNPGTGGWYGYTF. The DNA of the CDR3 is TGTGCCAGAAATCCTGGGACAGGGGGCTGGTATGGCTACACCTTC.

In nucleotides, the CDR3 is TGTGCCAGCAGCGTGACAGCTAGCACAGATACGCAGTATTTT. Translating it yields CASSVTASTDTQYF. The rearrangement joins TRBV28 to TRBJ2-3, with TRBD1 as a possible D gene (5 bases). The V end lost 6 bases, the J end lost 0 bases, and 10 bases lay between the germline ends. The germline CDR1 and CDR2 sequences are MDHEN and SYDVKM. The CDR3 is made up of 14 amino acids.

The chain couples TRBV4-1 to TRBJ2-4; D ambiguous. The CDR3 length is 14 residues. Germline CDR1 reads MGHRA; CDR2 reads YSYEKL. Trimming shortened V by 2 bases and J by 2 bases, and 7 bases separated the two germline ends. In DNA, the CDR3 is TGCGCCAGCAGCCAAATCCAAACCAAAAACATTCAGTACTTC. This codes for CASSQIQTKNIQYF.

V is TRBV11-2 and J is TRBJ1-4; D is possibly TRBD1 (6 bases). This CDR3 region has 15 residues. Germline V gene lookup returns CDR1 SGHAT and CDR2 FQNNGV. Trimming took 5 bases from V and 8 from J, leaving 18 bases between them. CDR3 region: CASSKQGGLGEKLFF. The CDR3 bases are TGTGCCAGCAGCAAACAGGGAGGGTTAGGAGAAAAACTGTTTTTT.

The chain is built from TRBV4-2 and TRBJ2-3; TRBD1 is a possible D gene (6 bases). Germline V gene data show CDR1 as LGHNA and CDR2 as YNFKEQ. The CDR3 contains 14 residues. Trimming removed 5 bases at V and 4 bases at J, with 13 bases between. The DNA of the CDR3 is TGTGCCAGCAGCGAAAAACAGGGTGCAGATACGCAGTATTTT. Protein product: CASSEKQGADTQYF.

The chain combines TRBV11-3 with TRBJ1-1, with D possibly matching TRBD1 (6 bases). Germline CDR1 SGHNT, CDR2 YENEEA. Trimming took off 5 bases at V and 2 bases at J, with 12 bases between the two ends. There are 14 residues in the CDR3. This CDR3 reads CASSGGGGNTEAFF. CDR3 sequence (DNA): TGTGCCAGCAGCGGGGGGGGCGGTAACACTGAAGCTTTCTTT. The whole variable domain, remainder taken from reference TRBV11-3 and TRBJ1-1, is EAGVVQSPRYKIIEKKQPVAFWCNPISGHNTLYWYLQNLGQGPELLIRYENEEAVDDSQLPKDRFSAERLKGVDSTLKIQPAELGDSAVYLCASSGGGGNTEAFFGQGTRLTVV.

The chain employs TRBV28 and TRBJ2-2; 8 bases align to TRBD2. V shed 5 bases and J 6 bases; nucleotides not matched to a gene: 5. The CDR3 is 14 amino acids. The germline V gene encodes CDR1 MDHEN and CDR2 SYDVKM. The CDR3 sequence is CASSPGLAAGELFF. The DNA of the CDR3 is TGTGCCAGCAGTCCAGGACTAGCAGCCGGGGAGCTGTTTTTT.

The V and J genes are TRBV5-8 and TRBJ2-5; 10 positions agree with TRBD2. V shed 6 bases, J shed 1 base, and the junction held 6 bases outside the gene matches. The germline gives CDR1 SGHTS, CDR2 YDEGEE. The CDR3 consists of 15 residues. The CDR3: CASTYSGRLQETQYF. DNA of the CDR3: TGTGCCAGCACCTATAGCGGGAGGCTCCAAGAGACCCAGTACTTC.

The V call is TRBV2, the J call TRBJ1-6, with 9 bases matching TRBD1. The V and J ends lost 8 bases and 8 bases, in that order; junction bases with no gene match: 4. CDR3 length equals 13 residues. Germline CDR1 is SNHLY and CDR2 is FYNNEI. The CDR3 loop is CASGGQGDSPLHF. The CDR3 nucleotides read TGTGCCAGCGGGGGACAGGGAGATTCACCCCTCCACTTT.

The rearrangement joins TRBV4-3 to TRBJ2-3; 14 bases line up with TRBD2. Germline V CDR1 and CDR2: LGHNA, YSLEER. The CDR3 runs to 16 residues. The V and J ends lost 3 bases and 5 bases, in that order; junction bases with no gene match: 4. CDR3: CASSQRLAGGKDTQYF. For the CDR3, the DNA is TGCGCCAGCAGCCAGAGACTAGCGGGAGGGAAAGATACGCAGTATTTT.

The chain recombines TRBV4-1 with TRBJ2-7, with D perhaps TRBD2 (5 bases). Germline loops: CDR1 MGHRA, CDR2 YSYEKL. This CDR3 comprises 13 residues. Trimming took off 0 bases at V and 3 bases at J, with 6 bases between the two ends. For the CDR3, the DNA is TGCGCCAGCAGCCAAGACGGGGTCTACGAGCAGTACTTC. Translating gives CASSQDGVYEQYF.

Here the CDR3 reads CASSDRGSLGYGYTF. The CDR3 bases are TGTGCCAGCAGTGACAGGGGAAGCCTCGGCTATGGCTACACCTTC. V is TRBV27 and J is TRBJ1-2; 8 positions match TRBD1. Germline trimming cut 5 bases from V and 4 bases from J; bases unmatched to any gene: 9. The CDR3 has 15 residues. CDR1 MNHEY and CDR2 SMNVEV come from the germline V gene (reference sequence).

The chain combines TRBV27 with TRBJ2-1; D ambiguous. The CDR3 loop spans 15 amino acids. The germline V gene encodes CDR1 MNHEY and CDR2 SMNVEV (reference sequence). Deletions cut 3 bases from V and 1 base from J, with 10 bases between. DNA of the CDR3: TGTGCCAGCAGTTTTGATCTGGGTTCCTACAATGAGCAGTTCTTC. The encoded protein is CASSFDLGSYNEQFF.

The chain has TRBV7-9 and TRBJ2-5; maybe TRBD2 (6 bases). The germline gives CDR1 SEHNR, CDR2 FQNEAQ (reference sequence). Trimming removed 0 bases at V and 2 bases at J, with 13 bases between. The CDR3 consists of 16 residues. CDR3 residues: CASSLATTSRQETQYF. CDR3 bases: TGTGCCAGCAGCTTAGCAACGACTAGTCGGCAAGAGACCCAGTACTTC.